One TCR beta chain is described in this entry. The antigen remains undetermined. One junction end does not reproduce the germline sequence, and a read error may be involved. The CDR3 runs to 15 residues. The germline CDR1 and CDR2 sequences are MNHNS and SASEGT. The sample belongs to a study of human T cells and chemical hapten exposure. Study-level findings and limits: Sensitizing with DPC caused no change in TCRs above 1 in 1000 frequency. Donors, who had alopecia, may show an immune response that differs from healthy people's.

TCRdb reprocessed the RACE reads with MiXCR, giving one entry per CDR3 protein. Of under 200,000 distinct CDR3 sequences in the sample, nearly 30% were seen once. Time point in this sample: pre-sensitization, week 0. The treatment here: therapeutic diphenylcyclopropenone sensitization with weekly scalp DPC. The clonotype comes from a woman aged 25 to 39 with alopecia areata. Some clones in this sample may be carry-over from other donors' samples. The specimen was whole blood, collected in connection with sensitization to the hapten diphenylcyclopropenone (DPC). The chain is built from TRBV6-1 and TRBJ2-6, with D perhaps matching TRBD1 (5 bases). Written as DNA, the CDR3 is TGTGCCAGCAGGAACCCTCTAGGTGGGGCCAATGTCCTGACTTTC. It translates to CASRNPLGGANVLTF.